The 4 T cell receptor beta chains below were found in one sample sequenced in a study of T cells in localized non-small cell lung cancer. Sequenced by immunoSEQ multiplex PCR; TCRdb stores in-frame clones only, minus some. This table holds about 15,000 clones, more than 80% found once. Specimen: peripheral blood, collected before any cancer treatment. The receptors were gathered from an older female donor with stage I squamous cell lung carcinoma.

The chain employs TRBV7-8 and TRBJ2-3; the D is unclear. Germline lookup yields CDR1 SGHVS and CDR2 FQNEAQ. Trimming took 5 bases from V and 1 from J, leaving 10 bases between them. CDR3 length: 14 amino acids. CDR3 amino acids: CASSTRVRTDTQYF. The CDR3 DNA is TGTGCCAGCAGCACGAGAGTTCGCACAGATACGCAGTATTTT.

This clone has a single count. This chain connects TRBV6-5 to TRBJ2-1, with D tentatively TRBD1 (5 bases). V shed 10 bases and J shed 0 bases, with 16 bases lying between them. This CDR3 contains 15 residues. In germline, CDR1 is MNHEY, CDR2 SVGAGI. The CDR3 nucleotides read TGTGCCACCTACAGGACGATGACCTCCTACAATGAGCAGTTCTTC. This translates into CATYRTMTSYNEQFF.

The rearrangement joins TRBV5-5 to TRBJ1-2; D not certain. The CDR3 contains 14 residues. Germline assignment: CDR1 SGHKS and CDR2 YYEKEE (reference sequence). The V and J ends lost 3 bases and 6 bases respectively, with 15 bases between them. The CDR3 reads CASSSRTVRHGYTF. The CDR3 DNA reads as TGTGCCAGCAGCTCCCGGACGGTTAGACATGGCTACACCTTC.

The table lists this clone with a few counts. The V gene is TRBV21-1, the J gene TRBJ1-5. TRBV21-1 is a pseudogene segment. The CDR3 spans 14 residues. The CDR3 loop is CASSQTSRGQPQHF. The DNA of the CDR3 is TGTGCCAGCAGCCAAACATCCCGGGGTCAGCCCCAGCATTTT.